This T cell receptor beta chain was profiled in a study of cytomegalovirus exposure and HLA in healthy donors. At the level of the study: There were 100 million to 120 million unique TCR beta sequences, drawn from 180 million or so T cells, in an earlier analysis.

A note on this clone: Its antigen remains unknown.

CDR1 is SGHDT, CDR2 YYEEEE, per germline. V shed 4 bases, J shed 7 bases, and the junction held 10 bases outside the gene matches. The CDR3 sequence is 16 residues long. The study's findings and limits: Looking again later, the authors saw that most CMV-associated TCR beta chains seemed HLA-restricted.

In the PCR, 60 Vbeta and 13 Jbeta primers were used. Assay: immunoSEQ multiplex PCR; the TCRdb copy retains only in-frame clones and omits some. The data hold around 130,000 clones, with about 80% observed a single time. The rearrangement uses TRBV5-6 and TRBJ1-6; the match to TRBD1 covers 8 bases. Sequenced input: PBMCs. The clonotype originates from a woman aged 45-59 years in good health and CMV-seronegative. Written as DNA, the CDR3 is TGTGCCAGCAGCCCTGGGACAGGCGGAGGGAATTCACCCCTCCACTTT. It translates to CASSPGTGGGNSPLHF.